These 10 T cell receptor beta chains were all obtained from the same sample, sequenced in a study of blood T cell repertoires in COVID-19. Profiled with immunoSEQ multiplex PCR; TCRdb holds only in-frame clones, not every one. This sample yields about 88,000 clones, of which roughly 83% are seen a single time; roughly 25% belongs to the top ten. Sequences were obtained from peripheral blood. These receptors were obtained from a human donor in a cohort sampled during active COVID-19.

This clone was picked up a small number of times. This chain's CDR3 is CASSQWEQGTNQPQHF. For the CDR3, the DNA is TGCGCCAGCAGTCAATGGGAACAGGGAACTAATCAGCCCCAGCATTTT. The chain is built from TRBV23-1 and TRBJ1-5; D might be TRBD1 (6 bases). TRBV23-1 has ORF status, its function being uncertain. The V end lost 1 base, the J end lost 4 bases, and 14 bases lay between the germline ends. The CDR3 runs to 16 residues.

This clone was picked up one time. CDR3 sequence: CASSQEHARSDTQYF. The CDR3 DNA reads TGCGCCAGCAGCCAAGAACACGCCCGTTCAGATACGCAGTATTTT. The chain employs TRBV4-1 and TRBJ2-3; no clear D. Trimming stripped 0 bases from V and 4 bases from J, with 11 bases between. There are 15 residues in the CDR3. CDR1 MGHRA and CDR2 YSYEKL come from the germline V gene.

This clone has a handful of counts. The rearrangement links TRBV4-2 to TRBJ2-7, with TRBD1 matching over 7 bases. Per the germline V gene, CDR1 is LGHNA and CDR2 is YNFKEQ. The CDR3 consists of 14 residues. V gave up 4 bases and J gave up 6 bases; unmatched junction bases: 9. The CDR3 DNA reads TGTGCCAGCAGCCGGCAAACAGGGGTATCCGAGCAGTACTTC. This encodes CASSRQTGVSEQYF.

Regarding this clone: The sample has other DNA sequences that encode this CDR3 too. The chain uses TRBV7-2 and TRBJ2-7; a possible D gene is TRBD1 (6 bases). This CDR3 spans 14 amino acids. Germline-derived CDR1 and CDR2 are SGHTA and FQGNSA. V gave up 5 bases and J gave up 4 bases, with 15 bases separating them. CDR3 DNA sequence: TGTGCCAGCAGCCCTTCCGGGACACCTTACGAGCAGTACTTC. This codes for CASSPSGTPYEQYF.

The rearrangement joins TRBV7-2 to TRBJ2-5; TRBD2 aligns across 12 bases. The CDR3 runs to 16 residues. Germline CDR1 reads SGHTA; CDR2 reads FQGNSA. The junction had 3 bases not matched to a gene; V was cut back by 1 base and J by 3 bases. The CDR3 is CASSLGLAGGEETQYF. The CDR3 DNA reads TGTGCCAGCAGCTTAGGCCTAGCGGGAGGGGAAGAGACCCAGTACTTC.

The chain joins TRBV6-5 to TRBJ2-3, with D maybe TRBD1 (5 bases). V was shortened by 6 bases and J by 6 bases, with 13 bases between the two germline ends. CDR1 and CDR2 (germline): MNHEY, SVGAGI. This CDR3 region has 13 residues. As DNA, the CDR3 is TGTGCCAGCAGGACCCCAGGGTACGATACGCAGTATTTT. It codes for CASRTPGYDTQYF.

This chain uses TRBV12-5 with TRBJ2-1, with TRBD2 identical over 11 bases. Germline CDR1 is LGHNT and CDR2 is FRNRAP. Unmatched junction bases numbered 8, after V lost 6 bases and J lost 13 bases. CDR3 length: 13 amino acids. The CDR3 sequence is CASGEGLAAFQFF. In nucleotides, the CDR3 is TGTGCTAGTGGAGAGGGACTAGCGGCTTTCCAGTTCTTC. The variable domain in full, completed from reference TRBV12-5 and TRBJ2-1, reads DARVTQTPRHKVTEMGQEVTMRCQPILGHNTVFWYRQTMMQGLELLAYFRNRAPLDDSGMPKDRFSAEMPDATLATLKIQPSEPRDSAVYFCASGEGLAAFQFFGPGTRLTVL.

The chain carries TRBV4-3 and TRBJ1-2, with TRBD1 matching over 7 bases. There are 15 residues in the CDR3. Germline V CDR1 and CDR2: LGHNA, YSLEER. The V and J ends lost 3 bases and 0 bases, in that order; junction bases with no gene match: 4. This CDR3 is CASSQDRSANYGYTF. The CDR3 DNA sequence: TGCGCCAGCAGCCAGGACAGGTCTGCTAACTATGGCTACACCTTC.

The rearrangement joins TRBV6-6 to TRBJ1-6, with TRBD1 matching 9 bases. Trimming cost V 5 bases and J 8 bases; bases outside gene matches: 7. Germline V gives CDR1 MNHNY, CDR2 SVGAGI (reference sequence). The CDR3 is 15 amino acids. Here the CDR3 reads CASSPGQGIDSPLHF. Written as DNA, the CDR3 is TGTGCCAGCAGTCCGGGACAGGGAATCGATTCACCCCTCCACTTT.

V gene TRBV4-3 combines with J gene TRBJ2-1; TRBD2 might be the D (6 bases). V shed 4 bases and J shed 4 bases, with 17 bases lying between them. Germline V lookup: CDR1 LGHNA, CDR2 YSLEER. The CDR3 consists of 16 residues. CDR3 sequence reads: CASSPTPGSSYNEQFF. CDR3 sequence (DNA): TGCGCCAGCAGCCCCACCCCCGGGAGCTCGTACAATGAGCAGTTCTTC.